This TCR beta chain stems from a study of beta chain features in type 1 diabetes. Study-wide background: Cells sorted and examined across all samples totaled over 95 million.

Of the isolated RNA, all was reverse transcribed, and so the sequenced material was expressed TCRB transcripts. Libraries were prepared by immunoSEQ multiplex PCR; TCRdb keeps only in-frame clonotypes and omits some of them. The sample records almost 350,000 clones, roughly 8% being singletons. Isolation of CD4+ naive, central memory, regulatory and stem cell-like memory cells was achieved by sorting via CD45RO/CCR7/CD25/CD127/CD95/CD27. Sorting gave populations that all exceeded 95% purity. Looked up from germline, CDR1 is SGHAT and CDR2 is FQNNGV. V gave up 6 bases and J gave up 0 bases, with 14 bases separating them. The CDR3 totals 15 residues. This clone was seen a few times.

The clonotype comes from a woman aged 18-30 years in good health. The sample taken for sequencing was central memory CD4+ T cells from blood. The rearrangement links TRBV11-2 to TRBJ2-5, with D unclear. In DNA, the CDR3 is TGTGCCAGCAGTGGGGATCTGATGTACCAAGAGACCCAGTACTTC. Encoded protein: CASSGDLMYQETQYF. The variable domain in full, with the rest retrieved from reference TRBV11-2 and TRBJ2-5, is EAGVAQSPRYKIIEKRQSVAFWCNPISGHATLYWYQQILGQGPKLLIQFQNNGVVDDSQLPKDRFSAERLKGVDSTLKIQPAKLEDSAVYLCASSGDLMYQETQYFGPGTRLLVL.